These 14 T cell receptor beta chains originate from one sample sequenced in a study of CD8 T cells in Susac syndrome. It was with random hexamers that 0.5 to 1 ug RNA was reverse transcribed. TCRdb reanalysed the immunoSEQ multiplex PCR reads using MiXCR and keeps one entry per CDR3 protein. The sample records 190,000 or so distinct CDR3 sequences, 95% being singletons. The sample comprised CD4+ T cells from PBMCs. These receptors came from a human donor with multiple sclerosis.

The chain employs TRBV7-9 and TRBJ1-5; 7 nucleotides line up with TRBD1. With V trimmed by 5 bases and J by 0 bases, 4 bases remained unmatched. Germline CDR1 is SEHNR and CDR2 is FQNEAQ (reference sequence). The CDR3 consists of 15 residues. CDR3 region: CASSLGQFSNQPQHF. DNA for the CDR3: TGTGCCAGCAGCCTGGGACAGTTTAGCAATCAGCCCCAGCATTTT.

The rearrangement uses TRBV20-1 and TRBJ1-4, with D possibly TRBD1 on 6 matching bases. V lost 6 bases and J lost 4, with 15 bases in between. Germline V gives CDR1 DFQATT, CDR2 SNEGSKA (reference sequence). The CDR3 length is 14 residues. This CDR3 reads CSAPSQGNNEKLFF. The CDR3 DNA is TGCAGTGCCCCTTCACAGGGCAATAATGAAAAACTGTTTTTT.

This chain uses TRBV20-1 with TRBJ2-7; possibly TRBD1 or TRBD2 for D (7 bases each). Trimming removed 6 bases from V and 5 bases from J, with 23 bases in between. The CDR3 contains 15 residues. The germline gives CDR1 DFQATT, CDR2 SNEGSKA (reference sequence). The CDR3 DNA is TGCAGTGCCCATTCAGCCGACAGGGCGGGGGACGAGCAGTACTTC. This codes for CSAHSADRAGDEQYF.

The gene calls are TRBV12-3 or TRBV12-4 and TRBJ1-5, with D unclear. The CDR3 totals 14 residues. Trimming took 8 bases from V and 5 from J, leaving 16 bases between them. The chain's CDR3 is CASVIAASDQPQHF. CDR3 nucleotide sequence: TGTGCCAGCGTGATTGCGGCGAGCGATCAGCCCCAGCATTTT.

The chain links TRBV30 to TRBJ1-4, with D possibly matching TRBD1 (5 bases). V was trimmed by 2 bases and J by 8 bases, leaving 12 bases between them. This CDR3 is 13 amino acids long. Looked up from germline, CDR1 is GTSNPN and CDR2 is SVGIG (reference sequence). In DNA, the CDR3 is TGTGCCTGGAGTATACGGGACCGCGAAAAACTGTTTTTT. Translation: CAWSIRDREKLFF.

This clonotype was detected only once. The rearrangement joins TRBV29-1 to TRBJ2-7; D is ambiguous. The CDR3 extends over 14 amino acids. V was trimmed by 5 bases and J by 0 bases, leaving 14 bases between them. From germline, CDR1 is SQVTM and CDR2 ANQGSEA. CDR3 residues: CSVSAHIDSYEQYF. In DNA, the CDR3 is TGCAGCGTTAGTGCACACATCGACTCCTACGAGCAGTACTTC.

The rearrangement uses TRBV11-1 and TRBJ2-7; D not resolved. The CDR3 spans 12 residues. V dropped 1 base and J dropped 0 bases, with 1 base sitting between them. Per germline, CDR1 SGHAT and CDR2 FQDESV (reference sequence). For the CDR3, the DNA is TGTGCCAGCAGCTTAGTCTCCTACGAGCAGTACTTC. Translated: CASSLVSYEQYF.

This chain links TRBV2 with TRBJ2-1, with 10 bases identical to TRBD2. The CDR3 loop spans 17 amino acids. Unmatched junction bases numbered 7, after V lost 0 bases and J lost 5 bases. Germline values: CDR1 SNHLY, CDR2 FYNNEI. For the CDR3, the DNA is TGTGCCAGCAGTGAAGCCCTAGCGGGGGCGACGAACAATGAGCAGTTCTTC. This encodes CASSEALAGATNNEQFF.

The chain employs TRBV20-1 and TRBJ2-1; TRBD2 matches at 11 bases. CDR1 and CDR2 from the germline V gene are DFQATT and SNEGSKA (reference sequence). The CDR3 is made up of 15 amino acids. The J segment lost 6 bases and the V segment lost 5 bases, leaving 9 bases of the junction unmatched. Written as DNA, the CDR3 is TGCAGTGCTTCCACCAAGACTAGCGGGGTCAATGAGCAGTTCTTC. Translating gives CSASTKTSGVNEQFF.

This sequence joins TRBV11-2 and TRBJ2-1; 7 positions match TRBD1. Germline CDR1 is SGHAT and CDR2 is FQNNGV. The ends lost 3 bases at V and 0 bases at J; junction bases unmatched: 5. The CDR3 covers 16 residues. In nucleotides, the CDR3 is TGTGCCAGCAGCTTGGGGACAGTTACCTCCTACAATGAGCAGTTCTTC. This encodes CASSLGTVTSYNEQFF.

This chain joins TRBV27 and TRBJ2-1; the match to TRBD1 covers 7 bases. The CDR3 is made up of 13 amino acids. The V segment lost 8 bases and the J segment 2 bases; nucleotides outside the gene matches: 3. Germline CDR1 and CDR2: MNHEY and SMNVEV (reference sequence). DNA of the CDR3: TGTGCCAGCCGACAGGGTCCCTACAATGAGCAGTTCTTC. Protein sequence: CASRQGPYNEQFF.

This chain links TRBV3-1 with TRBJ1-3; D unclear. Trimming pared 1 base from V and 2 bases from J, leaving 6 bases between. The CDR3 extends over 14 amino acids. CDR1 and CDR2 from the germline V gene are LGHDT and YNNKEL (reference sequence). In DNA, the CDR3 is TGTGCCAGCAGCCAAGGGACCGCTGGAAACACCATATATTTT. This encodes CASSQGTAGNTIYF.

The chain uses TRBV7-2 and TRBJ1-1; possible D gene TRBD1, 5 bases. Germline V gene sequence: CDR1 SGHTA, CDR2 FQGNSA. Trimming shortened V by 7 bases and J by 1 base, and 10 bases separated the two germline ends. The CDR3 covers 13 residues. This chain's CDR3 is CASNLRGNTEAFF. As DNA, the CDR3 is TGTGCCAGCAACCTTAGGGGGAACACTGAAGCTTTCTTT.

V gene TRBV20-1 combines with J gene TRBJ2-5; a possible D gene is TRBD2 (6 bases). The CDR3 is made up of 12 amino acids. The V and J ends lost 5 bases and 2 bases respectively, with 9 bases between them. Per the germline V gene, CDR1 is DFQATT and CDR2 is SNEGSKA (reference sequence). The CDR3 coding sequence is TGCAGTGCTGTAGCGGTACAAGAGACCCAGTACTTC. As protein: CSAVAVQETQYF.